This record concerns one TCR beta chain sequence. What it binds is unknown. Researchers attached unique molecular identifiers to individual cDNA molecules. Each CDR3 protein gets one entry after TCRdb re-called the 5' RACE reads with MiXCR. Of tens of thousands of distinct CDR3 sequences detected, around 13% appear once; the ten largest clones hold less than 4.5%. The data derive from a study of early T cells in non-severe SARS-CoV-2 infection. Across the study: The authors sequenced bulk RNA from unsorted whole blood, leaving chains unpaired.

Points from the study as a whole: VDJdb matches were skewed toward anti-spike CD8 T cell responses.

V gave up 5 bases and J gave up 1 base; unmatched junction bases: 3. This CDR3 region has 14 residues. Germline assignment: CDR1 SNHLY and CDR2 FYNNEI. J is TRBJ2-7 and V is TRBV2; 9 nucleotides align to TRBD1. This receptor was taken from an adult who was a healthcare worker with PCR-confirmed SARS-CoV-2 infection or an uninfected control (not recorded which). The sample consisted of whole blood. CDR3 in amino acids: CASSRQGESYEQYF. In DNA form, the CDR3 reads TGTGCCAGCAGTCGACAGGGGGAGTCCTACGAGCAGTACTTC.